The 2 T cell receptor beta chains listed next were all sequenced from one sample in a study of T-cell reconstitution after alpha-beta-depleted transplantation in children (dated by TCRdb to about 2016). Interpreted using the paper, the treatment or condition label stands for: allogeneic hematopoietic cell transplantation with graft depleted of TCRalphabeta T cells and CD19 B cells. The library came from PCR. The reads were generated on an Illumina HiSeq 2500. To normalize quantification of the TCRbeta repertoire, the TCR libraries were built with molecular barcoding that relied on unique molecular identifiers. TCRdb handled the public reads itself, with Q25 trimming in fastp and clone calling in MiXCR, and kept productive beta chains. Rows merge per CDR3 protein into single entries with the most common DNA and genes. The sample records about 340,000 distinct CDR3 sequences, 16% of which are singletons. The ten most abundant clones make up roughly 41% of the sample.

Sequencing used PBMCs, mostly from graft donor cells, obtained 360 days after TCRalphabeta/CD19-depleted stem cell transplant. The receptors come from a male patient aged 2-15 years who had a stem cell transplant for acute lymphoblastic leukemia, so the T cells may come from the graft donor.

This clonotype turned up a few times. V is TRBV20-1 and J is TRBJ1-6; D not certain. The CDR3 is 12 residues long. The V gene lost 2 bases and the J gene lost 10 bases, with 9 bases spanning the gap. Germline CDR1 DFQATT, CDR2 SNEGSKA (reference sequence). The CDR3 region has the DNA TGCAGTGCTAGACCCAGGAGCTCACCCCTCCACTTT. It translates to CSARPRSSPLHF.

This clonotype was recorded a few times. V gene TRBV12-3 or TRBV12-4 combines with J gene TRBJ1-1; possibly TRBD1 for D (6 bases). The CDR3 length is 17 residues. V lost 1 base, J lost 2 bases, and 17 bases lay in between. The chain's CDR3 is CASSLEGGPLNNTEAFF. Here the CDR3 DNA reads TGTGCCAGCAGTTTAGAGGGGGGGCCACTTAATAACACTGAAGCTTTCTTT.